These 27 T cell receptor beta chains were all obtained from the same sample, sequenced in a study of beta chain features in type 1 diabetes. Their antigens are not known. Study-wide points: Type 1 diabetes patients showed a moderate but significant shortening of TCRB CDR3s in all four CD4+ subsets.

Reverse transcribing all isolated RNA meant expressed TCRB transcripts were sequenced. The protocol was immunoSEQ multiplex PCR, while the TCRdb copy is restricted to in-frame clones and leaves out a portion. The sample carries some 250,000 clones, approximately 15% recorded once. The sample taken for sequencing was naive CD4+ T cells from blood. The receptor source for this set is a man aged 25-40 years with type 1 diabetes.

The chain joins TRBV30 to TRBJ1-1; 8 bases align to TRBD1. Germline CDR1 reads GTSNPN; CDR2 reads SVGIG (reference sequence). This CDR3 contains 11 residues. The V segment lost 3 bases and the J segment 11 bases; nucleotides outside the gene matches: 5. CDR3 sequence reads: CAWSSGGDAFF. The CDR3 DNA reads TGTGCCTGGAGCTCAGGGGGCGATGCTTTCTTT.

As DNA, the CDR3 is TGTGCCGGACAGGAGGGAGATACGAACACCGGGGAGCTGTTTTTT. Its protein is CAGQEGDTNTGELFF. The chain links TRBV7-9 to TRBJ2-2, with TRBD1 as a possible D gene (7 bases). V was pared by 11 bases and J by 0 bases, with 16 bases between. The CDR3 sequence is 15 residues long. CDR1 is SEHNR, CDR2 FQNEAQ, per germline (reference sequence).

This clone showed up just a few times. The chain combines TRBV5-5 with TRBJ1-1; 7 nucleotides line up with TRBD1. With 5 bases clipped from V and 3 bases from J, the junction kept 10 bases outside the gene matches. This CDR3 spans 15 amino acids. Germline V CDR1 and CDR2: SGHKS, YYEKEE (reference sequence). The CDR3, as DNA: TGTGCCAGCAGATCCGAACAGGGGTCGGACACTGAAGCTTTCTTT. Amino acids: CASRSEQGSDTEAFF. The full variable domain, its missing parts supplied by reference TRBV5-5 and TRBJ1-1, is DAGVTQSPTHLIKTRGQQVTLRCSPISGHKSVSWYQQVLGQGPQFIFQYYEKEERGRGNFPDRFSARQFPNYSSELNVNALLLGDSALYLCASRSEQGSDTEAFFGQGTRLTVV.

This clone was observed a handful of times. The chain combines TRBV4-1 with TRBJ1-5, with D unclear. The CDR3 totals 15 residues. Germline CDR1 MGHRA, CDR2 YSYEKL. The ends were cut back, 0 bases at V and 6 bases at J, with 12 bases in the middle. The CDR3 bases are TGCGCCAGCAGCCAAGAAGGCGGGTACGGTCAGCCCCAGCATTTT. This gives the protein CASSQEGGYGQPQHF.

This clone turned up a few times. The chain couples TRBV7-2 to TRBJ2-2; D gene unclear. The germline gives CDR1 SGHTA, CDR2 FQGNSA. V gave up 1 base and J gave up 6 bases, with 6 bases separating them. The CDR3 runs to 13 residues. The CDR3 DNA reads TGTGCCAGCAGCTTAGAAGCGTCCGGGGAGCTGTTTTTT. As protein: CASSLEASGELFF.

The chain is built from TRBV28 and TRBJ2-3, with 7 positions matching TRBD2. The CDR3 covers 14 residues. Per germline, CDR1 MDHEN and CDR2 SYDVKM. The J segment lost 3 bases and the V segment lost 6 bases, leaving 6 bases of the junction unmatched. In DNA form, the CDR3 reads TGTGCCAGCAGCACTGGGACTACTACAGATACGCAGTATTTT. This translates into CASSTGTTTDTQYF.

The chain links TRBV19 to TRBJ2-7; TRBD2 matches 12 bases. Per germline, CDR1 LNHDA and CDR2 SQIVND (reference sequence). Trimming took 5 bases from V and 7 from J; bases not matched to a gene: 9. The CDR3 extends over 15 amino acids. CDR3: CASSATTSGSGEQYF. CDR3 in DNA: TGTGCCAGTAGTGCCACGACTAGCGGGAGTGGTGAGCAGTACTTC. The variable domain in full, with the rest retrieved from reference TRBV19 and TRBJ2-7, is DGGITQSPKYLFRKEGQNVTLSCEQNLNHDAMYWYRQDPGQGLRLIYYSQIVNDFQKGDIAEGYSVSREKKESFPLTVTSAQKNPTAFYLCASSATTSGSGEQYFGPGTRLTVT.

The gene calls are TRBV6-5 and TRBJ1-5; the D is unclear. Deletions cut 5 bases from V and 11 bases from J, with 16 bases between. The CDR3 consists of 13 residues. Germline CDR1 and CDR2: MNHEY and SVGAGI. CDR3 in amino acids: CASSRRPGGSQHF. In DNA, the CDR3 is TGTGCCAGCAGTAGGCGACCCGGAGGGTCCCAGCATTTT.

A few counts support this clone. The genes are TRBV6-5 and TRBJ2-7, with 9 bases identical to TRBD1. In germline, CDR1 is MNHEY, CDR2 SVGAGI. The CDR3 is 14 amino acids. V shed 4 bases, J shed 9 bases, and the junction held 10 bases outside the gene matches. This CDR3 reads CASSLGQGSPGQYF. In DNA form, the CDR3 reads TGTGCCAGCAGTTTGGGACAGGGCTCCCCGGGGCAGTACTTC.

This clone showed up just a few times. The same CDR3 also results from other DNA sequences found in this sample. V gene TRBV18 combines with J gene TRBJ2-5; a weak D match, TRBD1 (5 bases). From germline, CDR1 is KGHSH and CDR2 LQKENI. The ends were cut back, 2 bases at V and 1 base at J, with 11 bases in the middle. This CDR3 region has 15 residues. CDR3 in DNA: TGTGCCAGCTCACCATTCGACAGAGTCCAAGAGACCCAGTACTTC. It yields the protein CASSPFDRVQETQYF.

The chain has TRBV6-1 and TRBJ1-1; D unclear. V lost 1 base to trimming and J lost 1 base, with 7 bases between them. Germline values: CDR1 MNHNS, CDR2 SASEGT. This CDR3 spans 14 amino acids. The CDR3 region has the DNA TGTGCCAGCAGTGAAGGAGGGTCGAACACTGAAGCTTTCTTT. This gives the protein CASSEGGSNTEAFF.

This clone has more than one count but fewer than ten. V is TRBV6-5 and J is TRBJ2-2; 9 bases line up with TRBD1. This CDR3 is built from 16 residues. CDR1 and CDR2 from the germline V gene are MNHEY and SVGAGI. V dropped 2 bases and J dropped 2; count of bases not matched to a gene: 3. This CDR3 reads CASSYLTGGNTGELFF. The DNA of the CDR3 is TGTGCCAGCAGTTACCTGACAGGGGGAAACACCGGGGAGCTGTTTTTT.

The rearrangement joins TRBV28 to TRBJ2-5, with TRBD1 matching 9 bases. This CDR3 contains 14 residues. CDR1 and CDR2 from the germline V gene are MDHEN and SYDVKM. Losses at the gene ends were 5 bases for V and 1 base for J; bases not matched to a gene: 2. CDR3 DNA sequence: TGTGCCAGCAGTCCGACAGGGGGCCAAGAGACCCAGTACTTC. It specifies CASSPTGGQETQYF.

This clone has a handful of counts. The chain links TRBV2 to TRBJ1-1; D gene unclear. The CDR3 spans 13 residues. Germline CDR1 reads SNHLY; CDR2 reads FYNNEI. Trimming took 5 bases from V and 3 from J, leaving 10 bases between them. The CDR3 DNA sequence: TGTGCCAGCAGTACCCATACAGACACTGAAGCTTTCTTT. Its protein product is CASSTHTDTEAFF.

The V and J genes are TRBV5-1 and TRBJ2-2, with 11 bases aligning to TRBD2. The CDR3 has 15 amino acids. V was clipped by 4 bases and J by 5 bases; unmatched bases: 4. Germline V gene sequence: CDR1 SGHRS, CDR2 YFSETQ. CDR3 bases: TGCGCCAGCAGCCCACTAGCGGGGGCGACCGGGGAGCTGTTTTTT. It codes for CASSPLAGATGELFF.

The chain couples TRBV7-9 to TRBJ1-1, with 9 bases matching TRBD1. The germline V gene has CDR1 SEHNR and CDR2 FQNEAQ (reference sequence). The CDR3 has 15 residues. The V and J ends lost 6 bases and 4 bases, in that order; junction bases with no gene match: 9. CDR3 residues: CASRKTGGHFTEAFF. For the CDR3, the DNA is TGTGCCAGCAGAAAGACAGGGGGTCACTTCACTGAAGCTTTCTTT.

This clone was observed a handful of times. The rearrangement uses TRBV5-4 and TRBJ2-3; 9 nucleotides agree with TRBD2. The CDR3 extends over 15 amino acids. V dropped 0 bases and J dropped 2; count of bases not matched to a gene: 1. Germline V gene data show CDR1 as SGHNT and CDR2 as YYREEE (reference sequence). The CDR3 is CASSLVAGVTDTQYF. The CDR3 bases are TGTGCCAGCAGCTTGGTAGCGGGGGTCACAGATACGCAGTATTTT.

This clone was detected a few times. The chain couples TRBV7-9 to TRBJ2-5; 10 bases are shared with TRBD1. The CDR3 covers 14 residues. Germline V lookup: CDR1 SEHNR, CDR2 FQNEAQ (reference sequence). Losses at the gene ends were 5 bases for V and 5 bases for J; bases not matched to a gene: 5. CDR3 nucleotides: TGTGCCAGCAGCCCGGGACAGGGGCTGGAGACCCAGTACTTC. It translates to CASSPGQGLETQYF.

This clone occurred a few times. The chain couples TRBV5-1 to TRBJ2-7, with 8 nucleotides matching TRBD2. With 3 bases clipped from V and 5 bases from J, the junction kept 7 bases outside the gene matches. This CDR3 is built from 14 residues. In germline, CDR1 is SGHRS, CDR2 YFSETQ. The CDR3 region has the DNA TGCGCCAGCAGCTCAGGACTAGCCTCGAACGAGCAGTACTTC. Translating gives CASSSGLASNEQYF.

Only a few counts were recorded for this clone. The chain has TRBV6-5 and TRBJ2-6; TRBD2 is a possible D gene (6 bases). Germline V gives CDR1 MNHEY, CDR2 SVGAGI. CDR3 length: 15 residues. Trimming stripped 10 bases from V and 2 bases from J, with 15 bases between. The CDR3, as DNA: TGTGCCATCGCGTCGGGCGGGACTGGGGCCAACGTCCTGACTTTC. As protein: CAIASGGTGANVLTF.

This clone has just a few counts. This chain connects TRBV18 to TRBJ1-3; 8 positions agree with TRBD1. The CDR3 sequence is 17 residues long. Trimming at V came to 2 bases and at J to 4 bases, leaving 10 bases not matched to a gene. The germline gives CDR1 KGHSH, CDR2 LQKENI. DNA of the CDR3: TGTGCCAGCTCACCAGGGACAGGTTCAGCACCCGGAAACACCATATATTTT. Protein sequence: CASSPGTGSAPGNTIYF.

This clone has just a few counts. DNA of the CDR3: TGTGCCAGCAGCGTTAGCGGGGTGGAAGAGACCCAGTACTTC. This sequence encodes CASSVSGVEETQYF. The chain has TRBV7-9 and TRBJ2-5; TRBD2 aligns across 8 bases. J was trimmed by 3 bases and V by 5 bases; bases with no gene match: 5. Germline V gene lookup returns CDR1 SEHNR and CDR2 FQNEAQ (reference sequence). The CDR3 runs to 14 residues.

This clone was counted a few times. The rearrangement links TRBV10-3 to TRBJ2-3; 9 positions match TRBD2. There are 15 residues in the CDR3. Germline values: CDR1 ENHRY, CDR2 SYGVKD. Trimming removed 10 bases from V and 5 bases from J; junction bases left unmatched: 13. The CDR3 spells CATRDSGRLGDTQYF. The CDR3 DNA sequence: TGTGCCACCCGGGATAGCGGGAGACTTGGAGATACGCAGTATTTT.

This clone was found a few times. The J gene is TRBJ2-2, the V gene TRBV7-9, with 12 bases fitting TRBD1. The trim removed 5 bases at V and 6 bases at J, leaving 7 bases unmatched. This CDR3 is 16 amino acids long. Germline loops: CDR1 SEHNR, CDR2 FQNEAQ (reference sequence). DNA for the CDR3: TGTGCCAGCAGCCGGGGACAGGGGGCTTTCGCCGGGGAGCTGTTTTTT. Protein sequence: CASSRGQGAFAGELFF. The complete variable domain, with remaining parts taken from reference TRBV7-9 and TRBJ2-2, reads DTGVSQNPRHKITKRGQNVTFRCDPISEHNRLYWYRQTLGQGPEFLTYFQNEAQLEKSRLLSDRFSAERPKGSFSTLEIQRTEQGDSAMYLCASSRGQGAFAGELFFGEGSRLTVL.

The V gene is TRBV6-5, the J gene TRBJ2-5; possibly TRBD1 for D (6 bases). CDR1 and CDR2 from the germline V gene are MNHEY and SVGAGI. The V and J ends lost 5 bases and 1 base respectively, with 14 bases between them. CDR3 length equals 15 residues. The CDR3 protein is CASSALAGAQETQYF. The CDR3, as DNA: TGTGCCAGCAGTGCCCTGGCAGGGGCCCAAGAGACCCAGTACTTC.

This clone was seen only a few times. The rearrangement links TRBV5-1 to TRBJ2-5; TRBD1 matches 9 bases. Germline CDR1 is SGHRS and CDR2 is YFSETQ. The CDR3 has 16 residues. The J segment lost 2 bases and the V segment lost 0 bases, leaving 5 bases of the junction unmatched. The CDR3 DNA is TGCGCCAGCAGCTTGGCCGGGACAGGGCCTCAAGAGACCCAGTACTTC. This gives the protein CASSLAGTGPQETQYF. The full variable domain, rest sourced from reference TRBV5-1 and TRBJ2-5, is KAGVTQTPRYLIKTRGQQVTLSCSPISGHRSVSWYQQTPGQGLQFLFEYFSETQRNKGNFPGRFSGRQFSNSRSEMNVSTLELGDSALYLCASSLAGTGPQETQYFGPGTRLLVL.

The V and J genes are TRBV10-3 and TRBJ2-1; D possibly corresponds to TRBD2 (5 bases). The CDR3 spans 18 residues. Trimming removed 4 bases from V and 5 bases from J, with 24 bases in between. The germline V gene has CDR1 ENHRY and CDR2 SYGVKD. The CDR3 DNA reads TGTGCCATCAGTGCCGCGCCGGGTGAAAGCGGCGGCCACAATGAGCAGTTCTTC. This translates into CAISAAPGESGGHNEQFF.